This TCR beta chain was observed in a study of CD8+ T cells in alopecia areata. About the study: Each of the treated patients was given oral tofacitinib, 5 to 10 mg twice daily, for moderate-to-severe alopecia areata.

RNA was extracted and reverse transcribed into cDNA as the sequencing template. Clones were sequenced by immunoSEQ multiplex PCR, and TCRdb holds only the in-frame ones, with some missing. Of roughly 200,000 clones in the sample, about 55% were seen once. Broader study findings: Significant decreases in scalp clonality and expanded CD8+ clones followed tofacitinib treatment.

Stated treatment: oral pan-JAK inhibitor, 5-10 mg twice daily. For this clone: What it binds is unknown.

This receptor was obtained from a human donor with alopecia areata. This sample comprised CD8+ T cells sorted from blood, obtained at week 24, from a patient treated with tofacitinib.

CDR3 region: CASSYPGTSGGTDTQYF. Here the CDR3 DNA reads TGTGCCAGCAGCTACCCCGGGACTAGCGGGGGCACAGATACGCAGTATTTT. V usage is TRBV7-9 and J usage is TRBJ2-3; the match to TRBD2 covers 13 bases. In germline, CDR1 is SEHNR, CDR2 FQNEAQ (reference sequence). The CDR3 runs to 17 residues. V was pared by 4 bases and J by 1 base, with 5 bases of the junction left unmatched.